A single sample is the source of the 28 T cell receptor beta chains below, sequenced in a study of T cell repertoires in cytomegalovirus infection. TCRdb reanalysed the reads using MiXCR and keeps one entry per CDR3 protein. Of under 800,000 distinct CDR3 sequences in the sample, about 24% were seen once. Material for sequencing was CD8+ T cells from PBMCs. These receptors were obtained from a human donor in good health (CMV status not recorded). Some clones in this sample may be carry-over from other donors' samples.

This clonotype was detected only once. This chain joins TRBV29-1 and TRBJ1-1, with D perhaps TRBD1 (5 bases). CDR3 length: 12 residues. Germline-derived CDR1 and CDR2 are SQVTM and ANQGSEA. Between the trimmed V and J ends, which lost 4 bases and 6 bases, there was a span of 12 bases. This chain's CDR3 is CSVVGGDAEAFF. DNA for the CDR3: TGCAGCGTTGTAGGAGGGGACGCTGAAGCTTTCTTT.

V and J are TRBV5-6 and TRBJ2-7, with D perhaps TRBD1 or TRBD2 (5 bases each). The CDR3 is made up of 12 amino acids. Germline V gene data show CDR1 as SGHDT and CDR2 as YYEEEE. V was shortened by 4 bases and J by 7 bases, with 12 bases between the two germline ends. CDR3 sequence: CASSGGRGEQYV. The CDR3 nucleotides read TGTGCCAGCAGCGGGGGTCGGGGTGAGCAGTACGTC.

The gene calls are TRBV2 and TRBJ2-1, with a weak D call TRBD2 (5 bases). The CDR3 is 12 amino acids. V gave up 8 bases and J gave up 6 bases, with 11 bases separating them. Germline V gives CDR1 SNHLY, CDR2 FYNNEI. DNA of the CDR3: TGTGCCAGCGACCGGGGTCGCAATGAGCAGTTCTTC. It specifies CASDRGRNEQFF. The complete variable domain, with remaining parts taken from reference TRBV2 and TRBJ2-1, reads EPEVTQTPSHQVTQMGQEVILRCVPISNHLYFYWYRQILGQKVEFLVSFYNNEISEKSEIFDDQFSVERPDGSNFTLKIRSTKLEDSAMYFCASDRGRNEQFFGPGTRLTVL.

This clonotype was picked up many times. The chain has TRBV6-2 or TRBV6-3 and TRBJ2-6, with no clear D. The CDR3 runs to 14 residues. V was cut by 6 bases and J by 0 bases, with 6 bases left in between. The germline V gene has CDR1 MNHEY and CDR2 SVGEGT. The CDR3 DNA reads TGTGCCAGCAGCACAGACTCTGGGGCCAACGTCCTGACTTTC. Translating gives CASSTDSGANVLTF.

This clonotype was counted only a few times. The chain links TRBV11-1 to TRBJ2-3, with a tentative D call TRBD2 (5 bases). The CDR3 extends over 13 amino acids. Germline CDR1 reads SGHAT; CDR2 reads FQDESV (reference sequence). Trimming cost V 5 bases and J 3 bases, with 9 bases left between them. The CDR3 DNA is TGTGCCAGCAGCGAGGGTGCGACAGATACGCAGTATTTT. The encoded protein is CASSEGATDTQYF.

This clonotype occurred many times. CDR3 sequence: CASSSRGAGVNEQFF. Written as DNA, the CDR3 is TGTGCCAGCAGCTCAAGGGGAGCGGGGGTGAATGAGCAGTTCTTC. The chain joins TRBV7-2 to TRBJ2-1; the match to TRBD2 covers 8 bases. V gave up 4 bases and J gave up 7 bases; unmatched junction bases: 9. Germline CDR1 is SGHTA and CDR2 is FQGNSA. The CDR3 has 15 amino acids. The complete variable domain, with remaining parts taken from reference TRBV7-2 and TRBJ2-1, reads GAGVSQSPSNKVTEKGKDVELRCDPISGHTALYWYRQSLGQGLEFLIYFQGNSAPDKSGLPSDRFSAERTGGSVSTLTIQRTQQEDSAVYLCASSSRGAGVNEQFFGPGTRLTVL.

This clonotype was recorded at least ten times. V usage is TRBV7-8 and J usage is TRBJ2-1, with D possibly TRBD2 on 6 matching bases. Germline CDR1 is SGHVS and CDR2 is FQNEAQ. CDR3 size: 16 residues. The V end was cut by 5 bases, the J end by 10 bases, with 24 bases between. The chain's CDR3 is CASSGYQGLRAGEQFF. CDR3 DNA: TGTGCCAGCAGCGGATACCAGGGACTCCGGGCTGGAGAGCAGTTCTTC.

This clonotype appeared many times. The gene calls are TRBV12-3 or TRBV12-4 and TRBJ2-3; D unclear. V lost 2 bases to trimming and J lost 6 bases, with 6 bases between them. The CDR3 extends over 12 amino acids. The CDR3 loop reads CASSLKWDTQYF. CDR3 DNA sequence: TGTGCCAGCAGTTTAAAATGGGATACGCAGTATTTT.

This chain connects TRBV29-1 to TRBJ2-1, with D unclear. V lost 2 bases to trimming and J lost 8 bases, with 4 bases between them. The length of the CDR3 is 10 residues. CDR1 and CDR2 (germline): SQVTM, ANQGSEA. Written as DNA, the CDR3 is TGCAGCGTTGAAATTCATGAGCAGTTCTTC. This sequence encodes CSVEIHEQFF.

The V and J genes are TRBV6-2 or TRBV6-3 and TRBJ2-7; possibly TRBD1 or TRBD2 for D (5 bases each). The germline CDR1 and CDR2 sequences are MNHEY and SVGEGT. With 5 bases removed from V and 3 bases from J, the gap between germline ends came to 14 bases. The CDR3 extends over 14 amino acids. The CDR3 here is CASSNRDGYYEQYV. As DNA, the CDR3 is TGTGCCAGCAGTAACCGGGACGGATACTACGAGCAGTACGTC.

This clonotype was seen many times. The chain joins TRBV7-2 to TRBJ1-4, with D hard to call. This CDR3 is built from 15 residues. Germline CDR1 is SGHTA and CDR2 is FQGNSA. Trimming left V 0 bases short and J 0 bases short, with 5 bases between. The CDR3 sequence is CASSLAQSTNEKLFF. DNA of the CDR3: TGTGCCAGCAGCTTAGCTCAGTCAACTAATGAAAAACTGTTTTTT.

This clonotype has at least ten counts. The gene calls are TRBV7-2 and TRBJ2-1; 8 bases are shared with TRBD2. The germline CDR1 and CDR2 sequences are SGHTA and FQGNSA. This CDR3 has 15 residues. The V gene end was trimmed by 4 bases and the J gene end by 6 bases; junction bases not matched to a gene: 8. The CDR3 region is CASSSIGGALNEQFF. The CDR3 coding sequence is TGTGCCAGCAGCTCTATCGGGGGGGCCCTCAATGAGCAGTTCTTC.

The chain is built from TRBV6-6 and TRBJ2-7; tentative D call: TRBD1 (7 bases). The ends were cut back, 7 bases at V and 5 bases at J, with 9 bases in the middle. The CDR3 has 11 residues. CDR1 and CDR2 (germline): MNHNY, SVGAGI (reference sequence). This chain's CDR3 is CASTGGHEQYF. The DNA for the CDR3 is TGTGCCAGCACAGGGGGGCACGAGCAGTACTTC.

This clonotype was observed a few times. The chain uses TRBV19 and TRBJ2-7, with unresolved D. Deletions cut 1 base from V and 3 bases from J, with 7 bases between. The CDR3 is 13 residues long. Per germline, CDR1 LNHDA and CDR2 SQIVND (reference sequence). DNA of the CDR3: TGTGCCAGTAGTATAGCGCTAGACTACGAGCAGTACTTC. Translated: CASSIALDYEQYF.

This clonotype was seen a few times. The V and J genes are TRBV6-2 or TRBV6-3 and TRBJ2-1; a weak D match, TRBD2 (5 bases). Trimming took off 7 bases at V and 7 bases at J, with 23 bases between the two ends. Germline assignment: CDR1 MNHEY and CDR2 SVGEGT. This CDR3 is built from 16 residues. CDR3 in DNA: TGTGCCAGCACCCACGAGGTATCGGACCCGGGGAATGAGCAGTTCTTC. Its translation: CASTHEVSDPGNEQFF.

The chain has TRBV5-1 and TRBJ2-7; no clear D. V lost 4 bases, J lost 0 bases, and 17 bases lay in between. CDR3 length: 16 residues. The germline V gene encodes CDR1 SGHRS and CDR2 YFSETQ. CDR3 residues: CASSPSDGLSSYEQYF. The CDR3 nucleotides are TGCGCCAGCAGCCCCTCAGACGGCCTGAGCTCCTACGAGCAGTACTTC.

CDR3 coding DNA: TGTGCCAGCAGTCCGTCCCCGTCGGCAGGGAAGCCTCCCTACGAGCAGTACGTC. The encoded protein is CASSPSPSAGKPPYEQYV. The V and J genes are TRBV6-2 or TRBV6-3 and TRBJ2-7; the D gene is possibly TRBD1 (5 bases). CDR3 length equals 18 residues. The V end lost 5 bases, the J end lost 2 bases, and 25 bases lay between the germline ends. Germline V gene lookup returns CDR1 MNHEY and CDR2 SVGEGT.

This clonotype was seen more than once but under ten times. This chain uses TRBV10-3 with TRBJ1-1; 8 bases agree with TRBD1. V shed 10 bases, J shed 3 bases, and the junction held 13 bases outside the gene matches. The CDR3 is 15 amino acids. Germline assignment: CDR1 ENHRY and CDR2 SYGVKD. The CDR3 DNA reads as TGTGCCACCCGGCCCACAGGGGGGTTTTACACTGAAGCTTTCTTT. It translates to CATRPTGGFYTEAFF.

There are a few counts of this clonotype. The J gene is TRBJ1-4, the V gene TRBV6-5; D ambiguous. Germline V CDR1 and CDR2: MNHEY, SVGAGI. The CDR3 is made up of 13 amino acids. V was shortened by 2 bases and J by 4 bases, with 5 bases between the two germline ends. CDR3 sequence (DNA): TGTGCCAGCAGTTACGGCGTTAATGAAAAACTGTTTTTT. Residues: CASSYGVNEKLFF.

The CDR3 DNA reads as TGTGCCAGCAGCCTAAGGGTCGGGGATGAGCAGTTCTTC. It encodes CASSLRVGDEQFF. This sequence joins TRBV14 and TRBJ2-1, with D possibly being TRBD2 (5 bases). This CDR3 contains 13 residues. Between the trimmed V and J ends, which lost 4 bases and 8 bases, there was a span of 12 bases. Germline V gene lookup returns CDR1 SGHDN and CDR2 FVKESK.

The gene calls are TRBV7-9 and TRBJ2-1; perhaps TRBD2 as D (5 bases). Trimming stripped 5 bases from V and 4 bases from J, with 18 bases between. Germline CDR1 is SEHNR and CDR2 is FQNEAQ (reference sequence). This CDR3 is built from 16 residues. The CDR3, as DNA: TGTGCCAGCAGCCCCCACAGCGGCATAACTTACAATGAGCAGTTCTTC. Translation gives CASSPHSGITYNEQFF.

A few counts support this clonotype. The gene calls are TRBV20-1 and TRBJ1-1, with TRBD1 matching over 9 bases. This CDR3 has 13 amino acids. Germline V gives CDR1 DFQATT, CDR2 SNEGSKA (reference sequence). V shed 4 bases, J shed 7 bases, and the junction held 7 bases outside the gene matches. The CDR3 sequence: CSATGQGGFEAFF. DNA for the CDR3: TGCAGTGCTACGGGACAGGGAGGTTTTGAAGCTTTCTTT.

This chain links TRBV25-1 with TRBJ2-3; 7 positions match TRBD2. CDR1 and CDR2 (germline): MGHDK, SYGVNS. The CDR3 totals 15 residues. Trimming removed 6 bases from V and 0 bases from J; junction bases left unmatched: 6. CDR3 residues: CASRESGDSTDTQYF. The CDR3 DNA sequence: TGTGCCAGCAGGGAAAGCGGGGATAGCACAGATACGCAGTATTTT.

Only a few counts were recorded for this clonotype. The chain is built from TRBV29-1 and TRBJ2-1, with D possibly being TRBD1 (7 bases). Germline assignment: CDR1 SQVTM and CDR2 ANQGSEA. The CDR3 covers 13 residues. V lost 5 bases to trimming and J lost 6 bases, with 14 bases between them. This CDR3 reads CSVFRGDRNEQFF. Written as DNA, the CDR3 is TGCAGCGTTTTCAGGGGGGATCGCAATGAGCAGTTCTTC.

CDR3 in DNA: TGCAGCGTTGAGGGCGGCGAGACAGCCTCGACCCCCTATGGCTACACCTTC. Protein sequence: CSVEGGETASTPYGYTF. The chain couples TRBV29-1 to TRBJ1-2; a weak D match, TRBD1 (5 bases). Germline loops: CDR1 SQVTM, CDR2 ANQGSEA. V lost 3 bases and J 4 bases, leaving 24 bases between the germline ends. The CDR3 totals 17 residues.

This chain uses TRBV6-2 or TRBV6-3 with TRBJ1-1; D ambiguous. Trimming took 7 bases from V and 1 from J, leaving 7 bases between them. Germline values: CDR1 MNHEY, CDR2 SVGEGT. This CDR3 comprises 12 residues. The CDR3 loop is CASKRGNTEAFF. The CDR3, as DNA: TGTGCCAGCAAACGCGGGAACACTGAAGCTTTCTTT.

The chain recombines TRBV6-6 with TRBJ1-1; perhaps TRBD1 as D (5 bases). The germline V gene encodes CDR1 MNHNY and CDR2 SVGAGI (reference sequence). V was cut by 2 bases and J by 4 bases, with 17 bases left in between. This CDR3 spans 16 amino acids. In DNA, the CDR3 is TGTGCCAGCAGTTACGGGGTAGGCCCGAGGGGCACTGAAGCTTTCTTT. Protein product: CASSYGVGPRGTEAFF.

Comments on this clonotype: Given a much more abundant clone one base away, this may be a read error. The gene calls are TRBV6-2 or TRBV6-3 and TRBJ1-6; D is unresolved. V was clipped by 4 bases and J by 3 bases, with 13 bases between them. Germline lookup yields CDR1 MNHEY and CDR2 SVGEGT. This CDR3 is built from 16 residues. CDR3 loop: CASSFPRQDYNSPLHF. The DNA for the CDR3 is TGTGCCAGCAGTTTCCCGAGACAAGACTATAATTCACCCCTCCACTTT.